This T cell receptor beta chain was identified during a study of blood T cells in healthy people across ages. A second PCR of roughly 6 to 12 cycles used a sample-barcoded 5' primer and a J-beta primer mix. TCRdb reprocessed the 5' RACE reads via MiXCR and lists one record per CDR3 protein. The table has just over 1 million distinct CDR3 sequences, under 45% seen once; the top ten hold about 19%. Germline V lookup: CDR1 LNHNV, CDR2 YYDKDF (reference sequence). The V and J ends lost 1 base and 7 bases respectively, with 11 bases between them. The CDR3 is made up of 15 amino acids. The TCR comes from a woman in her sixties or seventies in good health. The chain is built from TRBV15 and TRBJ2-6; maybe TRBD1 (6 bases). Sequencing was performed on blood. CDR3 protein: CATSRVQGSANVLTF. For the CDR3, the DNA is TGTGCCACCAGCAGAGTTCAGGGGAGTGCCAACGTCCTGACTTTC. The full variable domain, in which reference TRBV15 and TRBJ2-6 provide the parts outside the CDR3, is DAMVIQNPRYQVTQFGKPVTLSCSQTLNHNVMYWYQQKSSQAPKLLFHYYDKDFNNEADTPDNFQSRRPNTSFCFLDIRSPGLGDTAMYLCATSRVQGSANVLTFGAGSRLTVL.